These T cell receptor beta chains were read from a single sample in a study of control samples from healthy donors and cancer patients. Assay: immunoSEQ multiplex PCR; the TCRdb copy retains only in-frame clones and omits some. The top ten hold around a sixth of the sample, which has about 68,000 clones, 83% seen once. Specimen: blood. The source of these receptors is a man between 60 and 70 years old in good health. Both conserved end residues are part of each CDR3. D genes are given only for firm matches. Clone size is shown for a subset of rows, as once, few, many or a class of expanded clone.

d_call	v_call	j_call	cdr3_length	clone_size	cdr3_aa	cdr3_nt
-	TRBV24-1	TRBJ2-1	16	-	CATSDPPRLGHNEQFF	TGTGCCACCAGTGATCCCCCCCGGCTAGGACACAATGAGCAGTTCTTC
TRBD1	TRBV2	TRBJ2-1	13	-	CASSEGVRGQQFF	TGTGCCAGCAGTGAAGGGGTCAGGGGGCAACAGTTCTTC
-	TRBV10-3	TRBJ2-3	16	-	CAISEGVSATTDTQYF	TGTGCCATCAGTGAGGGGGTTTCCGCTACCACAGATACGCAGTATTTT
TRBD2	TRBV5-4	TRBJ2-2	16	-	CASSLNSGPNTGELFF	TGTGCCAGCAGCTTGAATAGCGGGCCGAACACCGGGGAGCTGTTTTTT
-	TRBV7-9	TRBJ1-5	13	-	CASSLDGVQPQHF	TGTGCCAGCAGCTTAGATGGCGTTCAGCCCCAGCATTTT
-	TRBV27	TRBJ2-6	14	few	CASSFLSGANVLTF	TGTGCCAGCAGTTTCCTCTCTGGGGCCAACGTCCTGACTTTC
TRBD1	TRBV6-5	TRBJ1-6	15	few	CASRPKGQGYSPLHF	TGTGCCAGCAGACCCAAGGGACAGGGATATTCACCCCTCCACTTT
-	TRBV6-1	TRBJ2-7	14	-	CASSEVAGRHEQYF	TGTGCCAGCAGTGAAGTAGCAGGGCGGCACGAGCAGTACTTC
-	TRBV14	TRBJ2-2	13	-	CASSQYITGELFF	TGTGCCAGCAGCCAGTACATCACCGGGGAGCTGTTTTTT
TRBD1	TRBV6-5	TRBJ1-3	15	-	CASSYSATGVNTIYF	TGTGCCAGCAGTTACTCGGCGACAGGGGTGAACACCATATATTTT
-	TRBV5-4	TRBJ2-5	17	-	CASSLDEDEANGETQYF	TGTGCCAGCAGCTTGGACGAAGACGAAGCCAACGGAGAGACCCAGTACTTC
-	TRBV5-5	TRBJ2-5	13	few	CASSRGLQETQYF	TGTGCCAGCAGCAGGGGACTCCAAGAGACCCAGTACTTC
TRBD1	TRBV5-4	TRBJ2-1	17	-	CASSLAGGGQGVYEQFF	TGTGCCAGCAGCTTGGCGGGGGGCGGACAGGGGGTCTATGAGCAGTTCTTC
-	TRBV2	TRBJ1-4	13	-	CASRGAANEKLFF	TGTGCCAGCAGGGGGGCTGCGAATGAAAAACTGTTTTTT
TRBD2	TRBV7-3	TRBJ2-3	20	-	CASSLIGRSPGGGGTDTQYF	TGTGCCAGCAGCTTAATAGGCCGATCCCCCGGGGGGGGTGGTACAGATACGCAGTATTTT
TRBD1	TRBV18	TRBJ2-7	13	-	CASSPPQGGLEYF	TGTGCCAGCTCACCCCCACAGGGGGGATTAGAGTACTTC
TRBD2	TRBV7-3	TRBJ2-1	14	-	CASSLTSGDNEQFF	TGTGCCAGCAGCTTGACTAGCGGGGACAATGAGCAGTTCTTC
-	TRBV2	TRBJ2-2	13	-	CASKTENTGELFF	TGTGCCAGCAAAACAGAGAACACCGGGGAGCTGTTTTTT
-	TRBV27	TRBJ2-7	15	-	CASSPSINKNYEQYF	TGTGCCAGCAGCCCGAGCATCAACAAGAATTACGAGCAGTACTTC
TRBD1	TRBV5-6	TRBJ1-2	14	-	CASSLRGTNYGYTF	TGTGCCAGCAGCCTCAGGGGGACTAACTATGGCTACACCTTC
-	TRBV4-1	TRBJ2-7	15	-	CASSQVSGTSYEQYF	TGCGCCAGCAGCCAAGTTAGCGGAACCTCCTACGAGCAGTACTTC
TRBD2	TRBV7-2	TRBJ2-1	17	-	CATQGGGSSASYNEQFF	TGTGCCACCCAGGGTGGCGGGAGTTCAGCCTCCTACAATGAGCAGTTCTTC
-	TRBV7-2	TRBJ2-3	17	-	CASSLVWRVSYQDTQYF	TGTGCCAGCAGCTTAGTTTGGCGTGTCAGCTATCAGGATACGCAGTATTTT
-	TRBV12-3/TRBV12-4	TRBJ1-1	11	-	CASSLWGEAFF	TGTGCCAGCAGTTTGTGGGGGGAAGCTTTCTTT
TRBD1	TRBV27	TRBJ1-1	18	-	CASSLGNRGLGVNTEAFF	TGTGCCAGCAGTTTAGGGAACAGGGGACTTGGGGTGAACACTGAAGCTTTCTTT
-	TRBV13	TRBJ2-1	13	-	CASSARWDNEQFF	TGTGCCAGCAGCGCCCGTTGGGACAATGAGCAGTTCTTC
-	TRBV6-2/TRBV6-3	TRBJ2-7	14	-	CASSWGPPIGEQYF	TGTGCCAGCAGTTGGGGACCGCCAATTGGCGAGCAGTACTTC
-	TRBV30	TRBJ2-3	19	-	CAWSLKVSGARGFADTQYF	TGTGCCTGGAGCCTAAAGGTCTCAGGGGCGAGGGGTTTCGCAGATACGCAGTATTTT
TRBD1	TRBV20-1	TRBJ1-5	15	few	CSASRGQRSNQPQHF	TGCAGTGCTAGTCGGGGACAGAGAAGCAATCAGCCCCAGCATTTT
-	TRBV6-2/TRBV6-3	TRBJ2-7	16	-	CASSYSPARSSYEQYF	TGTGCCAGCAGTTACTCCCCGGCCAGGAGCTCCTACGAGCAGTACTTC